This TCR beta chain stems from a study of pediatric ulcerative colitis. Study conclusions and caveats: Blood samples from a couple of patients yielded substantially fewer templates and were excluded from blood-rectal overlap analysis. Ulcerative colitis patients shared more blood-rectal clones than controls.

Concerning this clone: Antigen unknown.

Germline loops: CDR1 SGHNT, CDR2 YYREEE (reference sequence). This CDR3 has 13 residues. Clones were read by immunoSEQ multiplex PCR, and TCRdb kept only the in-frame ones, dropping some. The data contain 32,000 or so clones, roughly four fifths of them singletons. This sequence was found in a boy younger than 18 with severe ulcerative colitis. The rearrangement joins TRBV5-4 to TRBJ2-1, with 9 nucleotides matching TRBD2. Sequenced: blood. CDR3: CAAAGGPYNEQFF. Written as DNA, the CDR3 is TGTGCAGCCGCGGGGGGGCCTTACAATGAGCAGTTCTTC. Full variable domain (rest looked up from reference TRBV5-4 and TRBJ2-1): ETGVTQSPTHLIKTRGQQVTLRCSSQSGHNTVSWYQQALGQGPQFIFQYYREEENGRGNFPPRFSGLQFPNYSSELNVNALELDDSALYLCAAAGGPYNEQFFGPGTRLTVL.